This T cell receptor (beta chain) was identified in a study of blood T cell repertoires in COVID-19. Study information: Sample material is recorded as cDNA or gDNA derived from T cells, B-cell-depleted T cells, or PBMCs.

Germline V gene lookup returns CDR1 SEHNR and CDR2 FQNEAQ (reference sequence). CDR3 length equals 13 residues. V was trimmed by 1 base and J by 5 bases, leaving 9 bases between them. Original handling: Estimation of nucleated cell counts was performed using reference gene primer amplification. Clones were read by immunoSEQ multiplex PCR, and TCRdb kept only the in-frame ones, dropping some. V, J and clone size reflect that table, while D and trimming were determined from the DNA. Here the sample spans some 70,000 clones, 65% to 85% being singletons. The source material was peripheral blood. This TCR was sampled from a man aged 50-59 years with active COVID-19. This chain joins TRBV7-9 and TRBJ2-7, with a possible D match to TRBD1 (5 bases). The CDR3 loop reads CASSLDRLNEQYF. CDR3 coding DNA: TGTGCCAGCAGCTTAGACAGGCTCAACGAGCAGTACTTC.